The source of this TCR beta chain is a study of identical twins. V dropped 4 bases and J dropped 0 bases, with 8 bases sitting between them. The CDR3 spans 13 residues. From germline, CDR1 is SQVTM and CDR2 ANQGSEA. TCRdb reprocessed the 5' RACE reads with MiXCR, giving one entry per CDR3 protein. The sample has around 220,000 distinct CDR3 sequences, more than 9% seen once. This clonotype was detected a few times. No antigen is known for it. Study-level results: Twins' excess sharing was less marked for out-of-frame beta sequences. The same donors were not followed; conclusions instead depended on cross-sectional statistical analysis.

The chain has TRBV29-1 and TRBJ2-3; no firm D call. The clonotype comes from a man aged 50 or older in good health. The specimen was memory T cells sorted from blood. CDR3 loop: CSVGFSSTDTQYF. The CDR3 nucleotides are TGCAGCGTTGGCTTCTCTAGCACAGATACGCAGTATTTT.